These 24 T cell receptor beta chains originate from one sample sequenced in a study of shared clonotypes between healthy human individuals. Assay: immunoSEQ multiplex PCR; the TCRdb copy retains only in-frame clones and omits some. The sample lists some 2,000,000 clones, roughly 94% seen once, with roughly 0.13% in the top ten. Specimen: naive CD4+ T cells sorted from blood. Subset described: CD45RA+ positively selected. The receptor set was obtained from a man between 18 and 35 years old in good health.

J is TRBJ2-7 and V is TRBV6-4, with TRBD2 identical over 7 bases. The junction had 10 bases not matched to a gene; V was cut back by 8 bases and J by 0 bases. This CDR3 contains 15 residues. The V gene's germline CDR1 is MRHNA and CDR2 SNTAGT. CDR3 sequence (DNA): TGTGCCAGCCCATTTGTCGCGGGGGACTCCTACGAGCAGTACTTC. Residues: CASPFVAGDSYEQYF.

The genes are TRBV2 and TRBJ1-6; TRBD1 agrees at 7 bases. Germline assignment: CDR1 SNHLY and CDR2 FYNNEI. The V segment lost 6 bases and the J segment 9 bases; nucleotides outside the gene matches: 8. The CDR3 loop spans 14 amino acids. The CDR3 region is CASSGQASGSPLHF. The CDR3 DNA reads as TGTGCCAGCAGCGGACAGGCTTCAGGTTCACCCCTCCACTTT.

J is TRBJ2-3 and V is TRBV7-2; TRBD1 matches at 10 bases. The CDR3 consists of 16 residues. CDR1 and CDR2 from the germline V gene are SGHTA and FQGNSA. Losses at the gene ends were 3 bases for V and 0 bases for J; bases not matched to a gene: 3. Written as DNA, the CDR3 is TGTGCCAGCAGCTTCGTGGGACAGGGGAGCACAGATACGCAGTATTTT. Residues: CASSFVGQGSTDTQYF. The full variable domain, with the rest looked up from reference TRBV7-2 and TRBJ2-3, is GAGVSQSPSNKVTEKGKDVELRCDPISGHTALYWYRQSLGQGLEFLIYFQGNSAPDKSGLPSDRFSAERTGGSVSTLTIQRTQQEDSAVYLCASSFVGQGSTDTQYFGPGTRLTVL.

This clone was detected only once. The V call is TRBV7-2, the J call TRBJ1-4, with 8 bases lining up with TRBD1. CDR3 length: 14 amino acids. Germline V gene data show CDR1 as SGHTA and CDR2 as FQGNSA. The junction had 2 bases not matched to a gene; V was cut back by 2 bases and J by 6 bases. In DNA form, the CDR3 reads TGTGCCAGCAGCTTATACAGGGGGTATGAAAAACTGTTTTTT. Its protein product is CASSLYRGYEKLFF.

As for this clone: Other DNA variants within this sample encode the same CDR3. The chain uses TRBV30 and TRBJ2-1; tentative D call: TRBD1 (6 bases). The CDR3 has 11 residues. Between the trimmed V and J ends, which lost 1 base and 10 bases, there was a span of 8 bases. CDR1 and CDR2 (germline): GTSNPN, SVGIG (reference sequence). The CDR3 DNA is TGTGCCTGGAGTGGCACAGGGGAGCAGTTCTTC. Translating it yields CAWSGTGEQFF.

This clone was seen a single time. The V gene is TRBV4-1, the J gene TRBJ2-7; 9 nucleotides line up with TRBD2. J was trimmed by 3 bases and V by 0 bases; bases with no gene match: 9. Germline V gene sequence: CDR1 MGHRA, CDR2 YSYEKL. This CDR3 contains 17 residues. The CDR3 bases are TGCGCCAGCAGCCAAGAACCCCTAGCGGGGTTCCTCTACGAGCAGTACTTC. Translation: CASSQEPLAGFLYEQYF.

This clone was seen a handful of times. The genes are TRBV28 and TRBJ1-2; TRBD1 is a possible D gene (5 bases). Per the germline V gene, CDR1 is MDHEN and CDR2 is SYDVKM. The CDR3 extends over 11 amino acids. Between the trimmed V and J ends, which lost 3 bases and 12 bases, there was a span of 11 bases. CDR3 sequence reads: CASSFLTVHTF. The CDR3 DNA sequence: TGTGCCAGCAGTTTTCTGACAGTGCACACCTTC.

V and J are TRBV5-1 and TRBJ1-4; no definite D call. V lost 5 bases and J 7 bases, leaving 18 bases between the germline ends. The CDR3 contains 15 residues. Germline CDR1 SGHRS, CDR2 YFSETQ. CDR3 amino acids: CASRFEGTSTEKLFF. As DNA, the CDR3 is TGCGCCAGCAGGTTTGAGGGCACTTCGACTGAAAAACTGTTTTTT.

There are a few counts of this clone. V and J are TRBV10-3 and TRBJ1-5; 7 nucleotides align to TRBD1. The trim removed 2 bases at V and 3 bases at J, leaving 4 bases unmatched. The CDR3 totals 15 residues. Germline lookup yields CDR1 ENHRY and CDR2 SYGVKD. The CDR3 region is CAISEGGTDNQPQHF. DNA for the CDR3: TGTGCCATCAGTGAGGGGGGGACAGACAATCAGCCCCAGCATTTT.

The rearrangement links TRBV7-9 to TRBJ2-7; 12 positions agree with TRBD1. The V gene's germline CDR1 is SEHNR and CDR2 FQNEAQ (reference sequence). With V trimmed by 3 bases and J by 6 bases, 3 bases remained unmatched. CDR3 length: 14 residues. In nucleotides, the CDR3 is TGTGCCAGCAGCTTGGGACAGGGGGCCCTCGAGCAGTACTTC. This gives the protein CASSLGQGALEQYF.

This chain connects TRBV29-1 to TRBJ1-1; TRBD1 might be the D (6 bases). Germline CDR1 and CDR2: SQVTM and ANQGSEA. This CDR3 comprises 14 residues. Deletions cut 4 bases from V and 1 base from J, with 13 bases between. Here the CDR3 reads CSVASGDKNTEAFF. The CDR3 DNA is TGCAGCGTTGCTTCAGGGGACAAGAACACTGAAGCTTTCTTT.

The chain employs TRBV6-1 and TRBJ2-7; D assignment may be TRBD1 or TRBD2 (5 bases each). The CDR3 totals 16 residues. V shed 0 bases and J shed 2 bases, with 14 bases lying between them. Germline values: CDR1 MNHNS, CDR2 SASEGT. The CDR3 spells CASSEALSGDPYEQYF. CDR3 DNA: TGTGCCAGCAGTGAAGCTCTGTCTGGGGACCCCTACGAGCAGTACTTC.

V is TRBV6-6 and J is TRBJ1-2; a weak D match, TRBD1 (6 bases). V lost 6 bases and J 3 bases, leaving 14 bases between the germline ends. CDR1 and CDR2 from the germline V gene are MNHNY and SVGAGI (reference sequence). This CDR3 comprises 14 residues. In DNA form, the CDR3 reads TGTGCCAGCAGCCCACGGGGGGGCTACTATGGCTACACCTTC. Its translation: CASSPRGGYYGYTF.

This chain connects TRBV5-1 to TRBJ2-7; tentative D call: TRBD2 (7 bases). CDR3 length equals 13 residues. Trimming took 5 bases from V and 3 from J, leaving 12 bases between them. Germline CDR1 reads SGHRS; CDR2 reads YFSETQ. DNA of the CDR3: TGCGCCAGCAGTAAGGGGGGGTTCTACGAGCAGTACTTC. The encoded protein is CASSKGGFYEQYF.

This rearrangement joins TRBV28 to TRBJ1-3; a weak D match, TRBD1 (5 bases). With 5 bases removed from V and 7 bases from J, the gap between germline ends came to 18 bases. Looked up from germline, CDR1 is MDHEN and CDR2 is SYDVKM. The CDR3 runs to 15 residues. The CDR3 is CASSLPGNGANTIYF. Written as DNA, the CDR3 is TGTGCCAGCAGTCTCCCTGGGAATGGGGCCAACACCATATATTTT.

Turning to this clone: Other DNA variants within this sample encode the same CDR3. The chain links TRBV6-1 to TRBJ1-1, with D tentatively TRBD1 (5 bases). Germline loops: CDR1 MNHNS, CDR2 SASEGT. V lost 6 bases and J lost 2, with 13 bases in between. The CDR3 loop spans 14 amino acids. The CDR3 coding sequence is TGTGCCAGCAGCGAACCGGGACTAAACACTGAAGCTTTCTTT. Protein sequence: CASSEPGLNTEAFF.

V is TRBV27 and J is TRBJ2-3, with D tentatively TRBD1 (5 bases). The germline V gene encodes CDR1 MNHEY and CDR2 SMNVEV (reference sequence). The V end lost 2 bases, the J end lost 3 bases, and 15 bases lay between the germline ends. The CDR3 runs to 16 residues. This CDR3 reads CASSLGQGRRTDTQYF. The DNA for the CDR3 is TGTGCCAGCAGTTTAGGGCAGGGTCGAAGGACAGATACGCAGTATTTT.

Remarks on this clone: The same CDR3 is also encoded by other DNA sequences in this sample. The chain links TRBV5-1 to TRBJ2-3, with D hard to call. The CDR3 extends over 14 amino acids. Per germline, CDR1 SGHRS and CDR2 YFSETQ. V gave up 2 bases and J gave up 0 bases, with 7 bases separating them. The CDR3: CASSLRGSTDTQYF. DNA for the CDR3: TGCGCCAGCAGCTTACGTGGGAGCACAGATACGCAGTATTTT.

The CDR3 region is CASSQGRPEYNSPLHF. CDR3 bases: TGCGCCAGCAGCCAAGGGCGGCCAGAGTATAATTCACCCCTCCACTTT. The chain uses TRBV4-1 and TRBJ1-6, with D hard to call. Trimming removed 1 base at V and 4 bases at J, with 11 bases between. This CDR3 spans 16 amino acids. The germline gives CDR1 MGHRA, CDR2 YSYEKL.

The V call is TRBV9, the J call TRBJ2-3; D is possibly TRBD1 (6 bases). The V end was cut by 9 bases, the J end by 1 base, with 21 bases between. The CDR3 sequence is 16 residues long. Per the germline V gene, CDR1 is SGDLS and CDR2 is YYNGEE. CDR3 sequence (DNA): TGTGCCATGCCCGGGACAAGCAATCTAGGCACAGATACGCAGTATTTT. Translated, it gives CAMPGTSNLGTDTQYF.

Regarding this clone: The sample has other DNA sequences that encode this CDR3 too. The V gene is TRBV5-4, the J gene TRBJ1-1; tentatively, D is TRBD1 (6 bases). The V gene's germline CDR1 is SGHNT and CDR2 YYREEE (reference sequence). The CDR3 is 13 residues long. The germline V and J ends were trimmed by 4 bases and 4 bases, with 11 bases remaining between them. The CDR3 DNA reads TGTGCCAGCAGCCCAGGAGGGGGCACTGAAGCTTTCTTT. Its translation is CASSPGGGTEAFF.

This clone has only a few counts. The same CDR3 can be traced to other DNA sequences in this sample. The chain uses TRBV7-9 and TRBJ1-2; D unclear. The V gene lost 1 base and the J gene lost 4 bases, with 4 bases spanning the gap. The CDR3 is made up of 12 amino acids. CDR1 and CDR2 from the germline V gene are SEHNR and FQNEAQ (reference sequence). The CDR3 loop reads CASSLESYGYTF. DNA of the CDR3: TGTGCCAGCAGCTTAGAGAGCTATGGCTACACCTTC.

The chain has TRBV2 and TRBJ1-2; 7 bases match TRBD1. J was trimmed by 5 bases and V by 3 bases; bases with no gene match: 12. CDR3 size: 16 residues. CDR1 and CDR2 (germline): SNHLY, FYNNEI. Here the CDR3 reads CASSDPIATGKYGYTF. The CDR3 DNA is TGTGCCAGCAGTGATCCTATAGCGACAGGGAAGTATGGCTACACCTTC.

The J gene is TRBJ1-4, the V gene TRBV15; D ambiguous. There are 15 residues in the CDR3. CDR1 is LNHNV and CDR2 is YYDKDF in the germline V gene (reference sequence). V was shortened by 0 bases and J by 6 bases, with 11 bases between the two germline ends. The CDR3 DNA sequence: TGTGCCACCAGCAGAGATACCAGGCAAGATGAAAAACTGTTTTTT. Protein product: CATSRDTRQDEKLFF.